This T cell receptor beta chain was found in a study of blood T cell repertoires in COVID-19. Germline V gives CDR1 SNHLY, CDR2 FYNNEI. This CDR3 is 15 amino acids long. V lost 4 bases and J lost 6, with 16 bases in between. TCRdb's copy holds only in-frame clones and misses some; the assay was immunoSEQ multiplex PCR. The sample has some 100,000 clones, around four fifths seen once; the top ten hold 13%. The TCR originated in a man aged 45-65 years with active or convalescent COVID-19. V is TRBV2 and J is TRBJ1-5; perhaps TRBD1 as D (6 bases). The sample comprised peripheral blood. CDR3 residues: CASSALGGAGQPQHF. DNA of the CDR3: TGTGCCAGCAGTGCTCTTGGGGGCGCAGGTCAGCCCCAGCATTTT.